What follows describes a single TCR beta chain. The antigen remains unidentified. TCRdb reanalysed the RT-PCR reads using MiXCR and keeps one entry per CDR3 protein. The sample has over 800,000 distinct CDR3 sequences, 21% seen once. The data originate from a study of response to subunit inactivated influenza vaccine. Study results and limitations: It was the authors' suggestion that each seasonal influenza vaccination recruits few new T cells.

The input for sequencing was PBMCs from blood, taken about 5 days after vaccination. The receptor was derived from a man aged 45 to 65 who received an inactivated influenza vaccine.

In DNA, the CDR3 is TGTGCCAGCACCAGGGGTGCCGGGGAGCTGTTTTTT. Residues: CASTRGAGELFF. The V and J genes are TRBV6-5 and TRBJ2-2, with D perhaps matching TRBD1 (6 bases). Germline V gene data show CDR1 as MNHEY and CDR2 as SVGAGI. There are 12 residues in the CDR3. V was clipped by 7 bases and J by 6 bases, with 9 bases between them.